A single sample is the source of the 17 T cell receptor beta chains below, sequenced in a study of type 1 regulatory T cells. These receptors have no identified antigens. TCRdb analysed the reads with MiXCR anew, one entry per CDR3 protein. Here the sample spans roughly 68,000 distinct CDR3 sequences, about 60% being singletons. The specimen sequenced was cultured T cells, either the whole culture or a sorted T cell fraction (not recorded which). The subset: Tr1-enriched cell product generated in vitro against host alloantigens. These receptors came from a human donor in good health.

The J gene is TRBJ2-1, the V gene TRBV19; D remains unclear. The V gene's germline CDR1 is LNHDA and CDR2 SQIVND (reference sequence). The CDR3 is 13 residues long. V was trimmed by 6 bases and J by 5 bases, leaving 11 bases between them. The CDR3 nucleotides read TGTGCCAGTAGCCCCCCACCGAACAATGAGCAGTTCTTC. Residues: CASSPPPNNEQFF.

The chain is built from TRBV28 and TRBJ2-7; maybe TRBD1 (6 bases). V lost 8 bases to trimming and J lost 3 bases, with 17 bases between them. Looked up from germline, CDR1 is MDHEN and CDR2 is SYDVKM. The CDR3 has 14 amino acids. The CDR3 sequence: CASVPGQNFYEQYF. The CDR3 DNA reads as TGTGCCAGCGTTCCGGGACAAAACTTCTACGAGCAGTACTTC.

A few counts support this clonotype. The CDR3 is CASSYSNGKGTEQYF. For the CDR3, the DNA is TGTGCCAGCAGTTACTCGAATGGGAAGGGGACCGAGCAGTACTTC. V and J are TRBV6-5 and TRBJ2-7, with D possibly being TRBD1 or TRBD2 (5 bases each). Trimming removed 0 bases from V and 6 bases from J, with 15 bases in between. Germline CDR1 and CDR2: MNHEY and SVGAGI. This CDR3 has 15 amino acids.

The V and J genes are TRBV7-7 and TRBJ2-1, with 7 positions matching TRBD2. This CDR3 contains 16 residues. V trimming: 5 bases; J trimming: 5 bases; junction bases outside the gene matches: 12. The germline CDR1 and CDR2 sequences are SSHAT and FNYEAQ (reference sequence). This chain's CDR3 is CASSLLPSGIHNEQFF. The DNA of the CDR3 is TGTGCCAGCAGCCTACTTCCAAGCGGGATCCACAATGAGCAGTTCTTC.

The chain links TRBV7-6 to TRBJ2-5, with D maybe TRBD1 (6 bases). Trimming took 5 bases from V and 7 from J, leaving 14 bases between them. The germline V gene has CDR1 SGHVS and CDR2 FNYEAQ. The CDR3 is made up of 13 amino acids. The CDR3 nucleotides are TGTGCCAGCAGCCGGGACACCATGGGGACCCAGTACTTC. Translated: CASSRDTMGTQYF.

V gene TRBV10-3 combines with J gene TRBJ2-7; 10 bases align to TRBD1. From germline, CDR1 is ENHRY and CDR2 SYGVKD. J was trimmed by 6 bases and V by 4 bases; bases with no gene match: 0. CDR3 length equals 12 residues. The CDR3 region is CAISGTGGEQYF. The CDR3 nucleotides read TGTGCCATCAGTGGGACAGGGGGCGAGCAGTACTTC.

The chain has TRBV30 and TRBJ2-1; maybe TRBD2 (8 bases). V was shortened by 3 bases and J by 10 bases, with 25 bases between the two germline ends. The CDR3 length is 16 residues. Germline CDR1 and CDR2: GTSNPN and SVGIG (reference sequence). The CDR3 nucleotides read TGTGCCTGGAGGCCCAGACAGGGTGGTAGCGGGATCGAGCAGTTCTTC. Residues: CAWRPRQGGSGIEQFF. Variable domain in full (rest from reference TRBV30 and TRBJ2-1): SQTIHQWPATLVQPVGSPLSLECTVEGTSNPNLYWYRQAAGRGLQLLFYSVGIGQISSEVPQNLSASRPQDRQFILSSKKLLLSDSGFYLCAWRPRQGGSGIEQFFGPGTRLTVL.

V and J are TRBV5-1 and TRBJ2-4; either TRBD1 or TRBD2 may fit D (5 bases each). This CDR3 region has 14 residues. Germline V CDR1 and CDR2: SGHRS, YFSETQ. Trimming took off 2 bases at V and 6 bases at J, with 12 bases between the two ends. The CDR3 region has the DNA TGCGCCAGCAGCTTCGGGGACGGCGGAAACATTCAGTACTTC. Translation gives CASSFGDGGNIQYF.

This clonotype was observed a few times. J is TRBJ2-1 and V is TRBV11-3; tentatively, D is TRBD1 (6 bases). The CDR3 is 13 residues long. Trimming took off 2 bases at V and 9 bases at J, with 11 bases between the two ends. From germline, CDR1 is SGHNT and CDR2 YENEEA. CDR3 coding DNA: TGTGCCAGCAGCTTAAACAGGGTTGGTGAGCAGTTCTTC. Its protein product is CASSLNRVGEQFF.

The gene calls are TRBV9 and TRBJ2-3, with D possibly being TRBD2 (6 bases). The length of the CDR3 is 18 residues. Looked up from germline, CDR1 is SGDLS and CDR2 is YYNGEE. V was cut by 1 base and J by 0 bases, with 18 bases left in between. In DNA, the CDR3 is TGTGCCAGCAGCGTACCCCTCGGGAGAGTGACTAGCACAGATACGCAGTATTTT. This encodes CASSVPLGRVTSTDTQYF. The whole variable domain, filled in from reference TRBV9 and TRBJ2-3, reads DSGVTQTPKHLITATGQRVTLRCSPRSGDLSVYWYQQSLDQGLQFLIQYYNGEERAKGNILERFSAQQFPDLHSELNLSSLELGDSALYFCASSVPLGRVTSTDTQYFGPGTRLTVL.

CDR3 DNA: TGTGCCAGCAGCGTTAATATCCCCAGCTCCTACAATGAGCAGTTCTTC. Protein product: CASSVNIPSSYNEQFF. V and J are TRBV9 and TRBJ2-1; no firm D call. The CDR3 has 16 residues. Germline V lookup: CDR1 SGDLS, CDR2 YYNGEE. The V end was cut by 2 bases, the J end by 0 bases, with 12 bases between.

The rearrangement uses TRBV10-3 and TRBJ2-1; TRBD2 aligns across 11 bases. Germline CDR1 and CDR2: ENHRY and SYGVKD. The V and J ends lost 2 bases and 7 bases, in that order; junction bases with no gene match: 7. This CDR3 is built from 16 residues. CDR3: CAISEILAGAANEQFF. The CDR3 nucleotides are TGTGCCATCAGTGAGATACTAGCGGGAGCGGCGAATGAGCAGTTCTTC.

This chain uses TRBV28 with TRBJ1-1, with 8 bases identical to TRBD1. V gave up 11 bases and J gave up 2 bases; unmatched junction bases: 10. Germline V gene data show CDR1 as MDHEN and CDR2 as SYDVKM. The CDR3 runs 14 residues. The CDR3 region is CAGITGGGNTEAFF. CDR3 DNA sequence: TGTGCCGGCATCACAGGGGGGGGTAACACTGAAGCTTTCTTT.

J is TRBJ2-1 and V is TRBV2, with 8 bases aligning to TRBD2. V was clipped by 4 bases and J by 3 bases; unmatched bases: 8. CDR1 is SNHLY, CDR2 FYNNEI, per germline. The CDR3 loop spans 16 amino acids. The CDR3 region is CASSGGRGGLYNEQFF. CDR3 nucleotides: TGTGCCAGCAGTGGCGGTCGGGGGGGCCTCTACAATGAGCAGTTCTTC.

This clonotype was picked up a small number of times. The CDR3 nucleotides read TGCAGTGCCCGCCTTAGCGGGAGGGCCGCTTACGAGCAGTACTTC. It yields the protein CSARLSGRAAYEQYF. The chain employs TRBV20-1 and TRBJ2-7; TRBD2 matches at 11 bases. CDR3 length: 15 amino acids. J lost 4 bases, V lost 6 bases, and 11 bases had no gene match. CDR1 and CDR2 from the germline V gene are DFQATT and SNEGSKA (reference sequence).

The chain employs TRBV7-2 and TRBJ2-1, with 9 positions matching TRBD2. V lost 2 bases, J lost 9 bases, and 8 bases stayed unmatched. CDR1 is SGHTA, CDR2 FQGNSA, per germline. This CDR3 is 15 amino acids long. The CDR3 nucleotides read TGTGCCAGCAGCTTAAATGCGGGAGGGCCCACTGAGCAGTTCTTC. Residues: CASSLNAGGPTEQFF. Complete variable domain (other parts from reference TRBV7-2 and TRBJ2-1): GAGVSQSPSNKVTEKGKDVELRCDPISGHTALYWYRQSLGQGLEFLIYFQGNSAPDKSGLPSDRFSAERTGGSVSTLTIQRTQQEDSAVYLCASSLNAGGPTEQFFGPGTRLTVL.

J is TRBJ1-2 and V is TRBV3-1; D gene uncertain. V was trimmed by 0 bases and J by 5 bases, leaving 10 bases between them. The CDR3 is 14 amino acids. In germline, CDR1 is LGHDT, CDR2 YNNKEL (reference sequence). Written as DNA, the CDR3 is TGTGCCAGCAGCCAAGATTCAGTTGTATATGGCTACACCTTC. Encoded protein: CASSQDSVVYGYTF. The entire variable domain, with the rest obtained from reference TRBV3-1 and TRBJ1-2, is as follows: DTAVSQTPKYLVTQMGNDKSIKCEQNLGHDTMYWYKQDSKKFLKIMFSYNNKELIINETVPNRFSPKSPDKAHLNLHINSLELGDSAVYFCASSQDSVVYGYTFGSGTRLTVV.